Detailed here is one TCR beta chain. Time point: pretreatment peripheral blood. V was shortened by 2 bases and J by 4 bases, with 17 bases between the two germline ends. Germline V lookup: CDR1 KGHSH, CDR2 LQKENI. This CDR3 is 17 amino acids long. Synthetic TCR analog templates were spiked into each PCR. Libraries were prepared by immunoSEQ multiplex PCR; TCRdb keeps only in-frame clonotypes and omits some of them. In the table there are about 85,000 clones, around 85% of which are singletons. These data originate in a study of PD-L1 blockade in urothelial cancer. The material sequenced was PBMCs, taken around atezolizumab (anti-PD-L1) treatment. The chain joins TRBV18 to TRBJ1-4, with D possibly matching TRBD1 (5 bases). This TCR derives from a man aged 55 to 69 with urothelial cancer. The CDR3 DNA sequence: TGTGCCAGCTCACCAGACGTGGGCAGGGCACTTAATGAAAAACTGTTTTTT. Its translation is CASSPDVGRALNEKLFF.